The rows below give T cell receptor beta chains drawn from one sample of a study of shared clonotypes between healthy human individuals. Sequenced by immunoSEQ multiplex PCR; TCRdb stores in-frame clones only, minus some. The table records 1,400,000 or so clones, less than 99% of them present only once. Sequenced: naive CD4+ T cells sorted from blood. The receptors shown here come from a man aged 25-45 years in good health. Both conserved end residues are part of each CDR3. The D gene is left open where the match is weak. Where a row states a size, it is once, few, many or the class of an expanded clone; other rows omit it.

TRBJ2-1,TRBV9,NA,NA,TGTGCCAGCAGCTACAGCAGCTCCTACAATGAGCAGTTCTTC,CASSYSSSYNEQFF
TRBJ1-2,TRBV10-3,NA,NA,TGTGCCATCAGTGGCGGACGATTAGTCATAGACACCTTC,CAISGGRLVIDTF
TRBJ2-2,TRBV5-1,NA,NA,TGCGCCAGCAGCCCATTACTTGGGGTTGGCACCGGGGAGCTGTTTTTT,CASSPLLGVGTGELFF
TRBJ1-1,TRBV7-9,NA,NA,TGTGCCACCACACCGCGGACAGTGAACACTGAAGCTTTCTTT,CATTPRTVNTEAFF
TRBJ2-2,TRBV5-1,NA,TRBD2,TGCGCCAGCAGCCTCCCGGGACTAGCGGGAGTGTTGAACACCGGGGAGCTGTTTTTT,CASSLPGLAGVLNTGELFF
TRBJ2-1,TRBV5-1,NA,NA,TGCGCCAGCAGCTTCCTCCAGGGAGTAGGTGAGCAGTTCTTC,CASSFLQGVGEQFF
TRBJ2-5,TRBV18,NA,TRBD2,TGTGCCAGCTCACCCTACCGGGAGGGGAAAGAGACCCAGTACTTC,CASSPYREGKETQYF
TRBJ2-5,TRBV6-1,NA,NA,TGTGCCAGCAGTGGAATGCGGTTACGAGAGACCCAGTACTTC,CASSGMRLRETQYF
TRBJ2-1,TRBV10-3,NA,NA,TGTGCCATCAGTAGACAGGCCGATAGCTCCTACAATGAGCAGTTCTTC,CAISRQADSSYNEQFF
TRBJ2-2,TRBV18,NA,NA,TGTGCCAGCTCCTCAGGGACGAACACCGGGGAGCTGTTTTTT,CASSSGTNTGELFF
TRBJ1-2,TRBV2,NA,NA,TGTGCCAGCAGTGCTGGAACAGCTCATGGCTACACCTTC,CASSAGTAHGYTF
TRBJ1-5,TRBV5-4,NA,TRBD1,TGTGCCAGCAGCAGGGACAGGGGGGATCAGCCCCAGCATTTT,CASSRDRGDQPQHF
TRBJ2-7,TRBV14,NA,NA,TGTGCCAGCAGCCATGGGGGGTACGAGCAGTACTTC,CASSHGGYEQYF
TRBJ2-1,TRBV9,NA,NA,TGTGCCAGCAGCGTAACCGCGGCCTCACAAGAGCAGTTCTTC,CASSVTAASQEQFF
TRBJ2-1,TRBV2,NA,NA,TGTGCCAGCAGCGCAGGGGAACTTCGGAGAGAGCAGTTCTTC,CASSAGELRREQFF
TRBJ2-5,TRBV28,NA,TRBD2,TGTGCCAGCGGCAGACTAGCGGGAGTTGAGACCCAGTACTTC,CASGRLAGVETQYF
TRBJ2-3,TRBV28,NA,TRBD1,TGTGCCAGCAGTTACCCGGGACAGGGAGGAGATACGCAGTATTTT,CASSYPGQGGDTQYF
TRBJ2-1,TRBV11-2,NA,TRBD2,TGTGCCAGCAGCCTGGGACTAGCGGGAGGGTTTGAGCAGTTCTTC,CASSLGLAGGFEQFF
TRBJ1-1,TRBV7-9,NA,NA,TGTGCCAGGATCCAGGGTTTTCGCACTGAAGCTTTCTTT,CARIQGFRTEAFF
TRBJ1-5,TRBV2,NA,NA,TGTGCCAGCAGTGAATGGAGACATAGCAATCAGCCCCAGCATTTT,CASSEWRHSNQPQHF
TRBJ2-5,TRBV9,NA,NA,TGTGCCAGCAGCCCCTCCCCCGATGAGACCCAGTACTTC,CASSPSPDETQYF
TRBJ1-5,TRBV28,once,NA,TGTGCCAGCAGTCTTTTTTACGATCAGGTCGCAGGTCAGCCCCAGCATTTT,CASSLFYDQVAGQPQHF
TRBJ2-3,TRBV7-2,NA,TRBD2,TGTGCCAGCAGCTTAGCCCGGGGACTAGCGGGGAGGTCTAGCACAGATACGCAGTATTTT,CASSLARGLAGRSSTDTQYF
TRBJ2-7,TRBV11-2,NA,NA,TGTGCCAGCAGCCCCAGGTGGGACGGTACCTACGAGCAGTACTTC,CASSPRWDGTYEQYF
TRBJ2-1,TRBV10-3,NA,TRBD2,TGTGCCGTAGCGGGAGGGAACAATGAGCAGTTCTTC,CAVAGGNNEQFF
TRBJ2-1,TRBV11-3,NA,NA,TGTGCCAGCAGCTTAGGCGGCTCCTACAATGAGCAGTTCTTC,CASSLGGSYNEQFF
TRBJ1-5,TRBV5-1,NA,NA,TGCGCCAGCAGCGGAGGGGAGGGCAATCAGCCCCAGCATTTT,CASSGGEGNQPQHF
TRBJ2-7,TRBV11-2,once,NA,TGTGCCAGCAGCACCCGACGCTACGAGCAGTACTTC,CASSTRRYEQYF
TRBJ2-3,TRBV5-1,NA,NA,TGCGCCAGCAGCCCTTGGGACCTCACAGATACGCAGTATTTT,CASSPWDLTDTQYF
TRBJ1-1,TRBV5-1,NA,TRBD1,TGCGCCAGCAGCTTATATTGGGGACAGCCGCACCTGAACACTGAAGCTTTCTTT,CASSLYWGQPHLNTEAFF
TRBJ2-3,TRBV7-9,NA,NA,TGTGCCAGCAGGGGCCACTCTAGCACAGATACGCAGTATTTT,CASRGHSSTDTQYF
TRBJ1-3,TRBV2,once,NA,TGTGCCACCCCGGGACTAAACTCTGGAAACACCATATATTTT,CATPGLNSGNTIYF
TRBJ2-7,TRBV5-5,NA,NA,TGTGCCAGCAGCTTGGTTGGGGGGAATGGCGAGCAGTACTTC,CASSLVGGNGEQYF
TRBJ1-1,TRBV5-4,NA,NA,TGTGCCAGCAGCTTAATAAACACTGAAGCTTTCTTT,CASSLINTEAFF
TRBJ1-2,TRBV7-3,NA,TRBD1,TGTGCCAGCAGCTTAACCGGCCCCGGGACAGCAGCTAACTATGGCTACACCTTC,CASSLTGPGTAANYGYTF
TRBJ2-5,TRBV2,NA,NA,TGTGCCAGCACTAGACCAGGGAGGGAGACCCAGTACTTC,CASTRPGRETQYF
TRBJ2-1,TRBV7-3,NA,TRBD2,TGTGCCAGCAGCTTAAGCGGGAGTCCCTACAATGAGCAGTTCTTC,CASSLSGSPYNEQFF
TRBJ2-1,TRBV7-2,NA,TRBD2,TGTGCCAGCAGCTTAGGGCTAGCGGCTTACAATGAGCAGTTCTTC,CASSLGLAAYNEQFF
TRBJ2-7,TRBV11-2,NA,NA,TGTGCCAGCAGCTTAGATCAAGCATACGAGCAGTACTTC,CASSLDQAYEQYF
TRBJ2-7,TRBV7-2,NA,NA,TGTGCCAGCAGCTTAACAGGGAGTATATACGAGCAGTACTTC,CASSLTGSIYEQYF
TRBJ2-3,TRBV2,NA,TRBD2,TGTGCCAGCACCCGACTAGCGGTCACAGATACGCAGTATTTT,CASTRLAVTDTQYF
TRBJ2-2,TRBV6-4,NA,NA,TGTGCCAGCAGATGGACAAGCACCGGGGAGCTGTTTTTT,CASRWTSTGELFF
TRBJ1-4,TRBV28,once,TRBD1,TGTGCCAGCAGTTTATTGTCGGCCAACAGGGGGCTTGGTGAAAAACTGTTTTTT,CASSLLSANRGLGEKLFF
TRBJ2-1,TRBV27,NA,TRBD2,TGTGCCAGCAGTATTACCCCTAGCGGGGCATACAATGAGCAGTTCTTC,CASSITPSGAYNEQFF
TRBJ2-3,TRBV5-4,NA,TRBD2,TGTGCCAGCAGTCCCACTAGCGGGAGCACAGATACGCAGTATTTT,CASSPTSGSTDTQYF
TRBJ1-1,TRBV28,NA,TRBD1,TGTGCCAGCAGCAACCGGGGACAGATAGGAGCTTTCTTT,CASSNRGQIGAFF
TRBJ2-7,TRBV27,NA,TRBD1,TGTGCCAGCAGTTTAGGCCAGGGGGCCTACGAGCAGTACTTC,CASSLGQGAYEQYF
TRBJ1-1,TRBV7-8,NA,NA,TGTGCCAGCAGCTTCACGTCGAACACTGAAGCTTTCTTT,CASSFTSNTEAFF
TRBJ2-7,TRBV5-6,NA,TRBD2,TGTGCCAGCGATTGGCGGGGGAGCTCCTACGAGCAGTACTTC,CASDWRGSSYEQYF